This T cell receptor (beta chain) was sequenced for a study of blood T cell repertoires in COVID-19. In this sample, this clone turned up once. TCRdb's table, derived via immunoSEQ multiplex PCR, lists solely in-frame clones and lacks some. The repertoire holds tens of thousands of clones, with 80% to 90% as singletons. The CDR3 is made up of 15 amino acids. Germline assignment: CDR1 SGHTA and CDR2 FQGNSA. The V end lost 1 base, the J end lost 6 bases, and 15 bases lay between the germline ends. The J gene is TRBJ1-2, the V gene TRBV7-2; tentative D call: TRBD1 (6 bases). Sequencing was done on a sample of peripheral blood. The TCR sequence derives from a human donor in a cohort sampled during active COVID-19. The CDR3, as DNA: TGTGCCAGCAGCTTAGTCGGGGGGCAGCAGGATGGCTACACCTTC. Its translation is CASSLVGGQQDGYTF.